This TCR beta chain was retrieved from a study of T cell responses to AZD1222 COVID-19 vaccine. Study-level results: Reports indicate that nearly half of spike-specific TCRs are directed at unmutated variant regions. Two doses of AZD1222 preceded a rise in Spike-specific TCR breadth and depth.

TCRdb's table, derived via immunoSEQ multiplex PCR, lists solely in-frame clones and lacks some. The repertoire holds more than 150,000 clones, with about nine tenths as singletons. As for this clone: Its antigen is currently unknown.

CDR1 SGDLS and CDR2 YYNGEE come from the germline V gene. The CDR3 extends over 13 amino acids. The junction had 9 bases not matched to a gene; V was cut back by 4 bases and J by 10 bases. The sequences come from peripheral blood, collected on day 0 of AZD1222 vaccination. This sequence originates from an adult in good health. V and J are TRBV9 and TRBJ1-1, with TRBD1 matching over 8 bases. The CDR3 protein is CASSPPQGARAFF. The CDR3 DNA reads as TGTGCCAGCAGCCCCCCCCAGGGGGCGCGAGCTTTCTTT.